This T cell receptor beta chain comes out of a study of vaccination effects on CD4 cells after COVID-19. Background on the study: Participants were vaccinated with two doses of either the BNT162b2 or mRNA-1273 vaccine.

V lost 0 bases and J lost 0, with 12 bases in between. CDR1 is SEHNR and CDR2 is FQNEAQ in the germline V gene (reference sequence). The CDR3 has 17 residues. In its sample, this clone was seen a few times. Its antigen is undetermined. After expansion with viral peptide pools in the ViraFEST assay, antigen-specific CD4+ T cells were sequenced. CD4+ T cell isolation took place after about 11 days of culture. Nucleocapsid antibodies were negative in the vaccine recipients, who had never had SARS-CoV-2 infection. For each well, about 2 million PBMC were cultured with roughly 11 IU/ml IL-2 and roughly 9.8 ug/ml peptides. Broader study findings: A shortage of convalescent patients and an absence of early post-infection timepoints characterized the study. Clones arising from infection and from vaccination showed marked clonal contraction late after vaccination.

Profiling relied on immunoSEQ multiplex PCR, and the TCRdb table lists in-frame clones only, not all of them. Of about 55,000 clones in the sample, 70% were seen once. The chain has TRBV7-9 and TRBJ1-3; TRBD1 is a possible D gene (5 bases). The material sequenced was CD4+ T cells from PBMCs cultured with SARS-CoV-2 spike peptides, taken before COVID-19 vaccination. This clonotype was obtained from a human donor who received a COVID-19 vaccine. As DNA, the CDR3 is TGTGCCAGCAGCTTAGCGGGACGACGCTTCTCTGGAAACACCATATATTTT. Translating it yields CASSLAGRRFSGNTIYF. The full variable domain, rest sourced from reference TRBV7-9 and TRBJ1-3, is DTGVSQNPRHKITKRGQNVTFRCDPISEHNRLYWYRQTLGQGPEFLTYFQNEAQLEKSRLLSDRFSAERPKGSFSTLEIQRTEQGDSAMYLCASSLAGRRFSGNTIYFGEGSWLTVV.